Given below is one T cell receptor beta chain in context. The antigen remains unidentified. Expressed TCRB transcripts were sequenced, since all the RNA that had been isolated was reverse transcribed. Assay: immunoSEQ multiplex PCR; the TCRdb copy retains only in-frame clones and omits some. The sample holds more than 250,000 clones; around 20% are singletons and the top ten take around 0.028%. The source of the sample is a study of beta chain features in type 1 diabetes. Study summary: When patients were set against healthy donors, age, gender and cell yields were similar.

Whole-study results and caveats: Sampled from patients, naive, central memory and Treg TCRB repertoires appeared more similar than those sampled from healthy donors. Shortening of TCRB CDR3s, moderate but significant, appeared in all four CD4+ subsets of Type 1 diabetes patients. Short templates might get an advantage during PCR, and this would be equal in patients and controls.

Source material: naive CD4+ T cells from blood. This TCR was recovered from a woman in her thirties or forties with type 1 diabetes.

The CDR3 bases are TGTGCCTGGAGCACCGGACAGAGCAATCAGCCCCAGCATTTT. Protein sequence: CAWSTGQSNQPQHF. The chain uses TRBV30 and TRBJ1-5, with TRBD1 as a possible D gene (6 bases). The CDR3 is made up of 14 amino acids. Germline V gene lookup returns CDR1 GTSNPN and CDR2 SVGIG (reference sequence). Trimming removed 3 bases at V and 1 base at J, with 10 bases between. Full variable domain (rest looked up from reference TRBV30 and TRBJ1-5): SQTIHQWPATLVQPVGSPLSLECTVEGTSNPNLYWYRQAAGRGLQLLFYSVGIGQISSEVPQNLSASRPQDRQFILSSKKLLLSDSGFYLCAWSTGQSNQPQHFGDGTRLSIL.